The next 27 T cell receptor beta chains were all read from a single sample in a study of blood T cell repertoires in COVID-19 (dated by TCRdb to the early 2020s). The receptor library was made with the immunoSEQ multiplex PCR assay. This immuneACCESS table, as held by TCRdb, lists in-frame sequences with V and J called but not all clones. Of the missing ones, under half trace to an unresolved V gene in checked studies; the others have no known cause. The sample profile shows about 400,000 clones; less than 90% of them were found once. Just over 7% of the sample goes to the ten largest clones. Sequenced material: peripheral blood. The receptors shown here come from a woman aged 60-75 years with COVID-19, enrolled during active disease.

The sample holds one count of this clone. V and J are TRBV27 and TRBJ2-5; 9 positions agree with TRBD2. This CDR3 contains 14 residues. The V gene end was trimmed by 2 bases and the J gene end by 4 bases; junction bases not matched to a gene: 2. The V gene's germline CDR1 is MNHEY and CDR2 SMNVEV (reference sequence). The CDR3 DNA reads TGTGCCAGCAGTTTAGGAGCGGGGGGAGAGACCCAGTACTTC. Amino acid sequence: CASSLGAGGETQYF.

The rearrangement joins TRBV19 to TRBJ1-5; the match to TRBD1 covers 8 bases. Germline lookup yields CDR1 LNHDA and CDR2 SQIVND (reference sequence). The CDR3 covers 18 residues. With V trimmed by 3 bases and J by 0 bases, 10 bases remained unmatched. The DNA for the CDR3 is TGTGCCAGTAGTATCCTCAGGACAGGGACGGATAGCAATCAGCCCCAGCATTTT. The encoded protein is CASSILRTGTDSNQPQHF.

This chain connects TRBV6-5 to TRBJ1-1, with D hard to call. CDR1 and CDR2 (germline): MNHEY, SVGAGI. This CDR3 comprises 16 residues. Trimming stripped 6 bases from V and 4 bases from J, with 21 bases between. DNA of the CDR3: TGTGCCAGCAGATACCAATCAGGAGGCTTGGTCACTGAAGCTTTCTTT. It is translated as CASRYQSGGLVTEAFF.

This chain connects TRBV5-8 to TRBJ1-2, with 10 bases identical to TRBD1. The CDR3 totals 14 residues. Germline V gene sequence: CDR1 SGHTS, CDR2 YDEGEE. Germline trimming cut 3 bases from V and 6 bases from J; bases unmatched to any gene: 5. CDR3 in amino acids: CASSSGQGFDGYTF. Written as DNA, the CDR3 is TGTGCCAGCAGCTCGGGACAGGGGTTTGATGGCTACACCTTC.

This chain connects TRBV5-1 to TRBJ2-3; TRBD2 matches at 8 bases. The CDR3 is 15 residues long. Trimming took 3 bases from V and 0 from J; bases not matched to a gene: 3. Germline V gene data show CDR1 as SGHRS and CDR2 as YFSETQ. The CDR3 protein is CASSYGGASTDTQYF. CDR3 bases: TGCGCCAGCAGCTACGGGGGGGCCAGCACAGATACGCAGTATTTT.

J is TRBJ2-3 and V is TRBV25-1; D may be TRBD1 (6 bases). The CDR3 has 15 amino acids. CDR1 is MGHDK and CDR2 is SYGVNS in the germline V gene. Deletions cut 5 bases from V and 3 bases from J, with 15 bases between. The CDR3 protein is CASSSQGWGTDTQYF. The CDR3 DNA sequence: TGTGCCAGCAGTTCCCAGGGGTGGGGGACAGATACGCAGTATTTT.

The V call is TRBV30, the J call TRBJ1-1; the D gene is possibly TRBD1 (6 bases). Germline CDR1 and CDR2: GTSNPN and SVGIG (reference sequence). CDR3 length: 14 residues. The V end was cut by 5 bases, the J end by 0 bases, with 13 bases between. The CDR3 protein is CAWLWDTLNTEAFF. The CDR3 DNA sequence: TGTGCCTGGCTTTGGGACACCCTGAACACTGAAGCTTTCTTT.

Regarding this clone: In the same sample, other DNA sequences code for this CDR3. The chain uses TRBV11-3 and TRBJ2-5; 11 positions agree with TRBD1. The CDR3 is made up of 15 amino acids. V trimming: 5 bases; J trimming: 3 bases; junction bases outside the gene matches: 5. CDR1 is SGHNT, CDR2 YENEEA, per germline. The CDR3 DNA follows: TGTGCCAGCAGCCTTGGGACAGGGGGTGAAGAGACCCAGTACTTC. Translated: CASSLGTGGEETQYF.

The chain has TRBV4-1 and TRBJ2-7; D unclear. The length of the CDR3 is 14 residues. Germline assignment: CDR1 MGHRA and CDR2 YSYEKL. The ends were cut back, 4 bases at V and 2 bases at J, with 12 bases in the middle. The CDR3 spells CASSRFPRAYEQYF. Written as DNA, the CDR3 is TGCGCCAGCAGCCGTTTCCCCCGGGCCTACGAGCAGTACTTC.

This clone was observed a single time. The chain has TRBV5-1 and TRBJ2-1; 10 nucleotides agree with TRBD2. Germline-derived CDR1 and CDR2 are SGHRS and YFSETQ. Trimming cost V 3 bases and J 6 bases; bases outside gene matches: 3. The length of the CDR3 is 14 residues. CDR3 protein: CASSYGLAANEQFF. The CDR3 DNA follows: TGCGCCAGCAGCTACGGACTAGCGGCCAATGAGCAGTTCTTC.

The gene calls are TRBV5-1 and TRBJ2-4; 9 bases line up with TRBD1. The V gene's germline CDR1 is SGHRS and CDR2 YFSETQ. This CDR3 has 16 residues. The junction had 7 bases not matched to a gene; V was cut back by 0 bases and J by 6 bases. This CDR3 reads CASSLAGTGTSNIQYF. The CDR3 DNA reads TGCGCCAGCAGCTTGGCCGGGACAGGGACGTCAAACATTCAGTACTTC.

This clone was seen only once. The V and J genes are TRBV11-2 and TRBJ2-7; 7 positions agree with TRBD1. V was clipped by 1 base and J by 3 bases; unmatched bases: 6. CDR3 size: 15 residues. Germline CDR1 SGHAT, CDR2 FQNNGV. CDR3 loop: CASSLAPGQNYEQYF. In nucleotides, the CDR3 is TGTGCCAGCAGCTTAGCCCCGGGACAGAACTACGAGCAGTACTTC.

The chain combines TRBV28 with TRBJ2-3, with 7 bases fitting TRBD1. CDR3 size: 15 residues. Germline values: CDR1 MDHEN, CDR2 SYDVKM. V shed 2 bases and J 2 bases; nucleotides not matched to a gene: 4. The DNA of the CDR3 is TGTGCCAGCAGTTTACTGGACAGGATCACAGATACGCAGTATTTT. Its translation is CASSLLDRITDTQYF.

This clone was counted once. The chain uses TRBV19 and TRBJ2-1; 8 positions agree with TRBD1. The germline gives CDR1 LNHDA, CDR2 SQIVND (reference sequence). V was pared by 4 bases and J by 9 bases, with 11 bases of the junction left unmatched. The CDR3 extends over 15 amino acids. The CDR3 DNA sequence: TGTGCCAGTAGTAAGATAGGTCAGGGGGCGAGTGAGCAGTTCTTC. Protein sequence: CASSKIGQGASEQFF.

V is TRBV5-1 and J is TRBJ1-1, with D unclear. Between the trimmed V and J ends, which lost 0 bases and 4 bases, there was a span of 13 bases. The CDR3 runs to 15 residues. CDR1 is SGHRS and CDR2 is YFSETQ in the germline V gene. The chain's CDR3 is CASSLEGSVGTEAFF. CDR3 bases: TGCGCCAGCAGCTTGGAAGGGAGTGTCGGCACTGAAGCTTTCTTT.

This chain connects TRBV3-1 (or the pseudogene TRBV3-2) to TRBJ2-7, with 8 bases that match TRBD1. There are 14 residues in the CDR3. Per germline, CDR1 LGHDT and CDR2 YNNKEL (reference sequence). J gave up 2 bases and V 3 bases, and 3 bases lay outside the gene matches. The CDR3 here is CASSHWDRTYEQYF. The CDR3 nucleotides are TGTGCCAGCAGCCACTGGGACAGGACCTACGAGCAGTACTTC.

The V and J genes are TRBV18 and TRBJ1-4, with 9 bases lining up with TRBD1. Trimming at V came to 6 bases and at J to 8 bases, leaving 7 bases not matched to a gene. Germline loops: CDR1 KGHSH, CDR2 LQKENI. CDR3 length equals 14 residues. CDR3: CASSFRDRVEKLFF. In DNA, the CDR3 is TGTGCCAGCTCGTTCCGGGACAGGGTCGAAAAACTGTTTTTT.

The V and J genes are TRBV19 and TRBJ2-2; D is possibly TRBD2 (6 bases). Germline CDR1 reads LNHDA; CDR2 reads SQIVND (reference sequence). Trimming left V 5 bases short and J 4 bases short, with 8 bases between. The CDR3 sequence is 13 residues long. The CDR3 loop is CASSLGGTGELFF. The DNA for the CDR3 is TGTGCCAGTAGTTTGGGGGGCACCGGGGAGCTGTTTTTT.

This sequence joins TRBV7-3 and TRBJ2-2; possibly TRBD2 for D (6 bases). Germline V gene data show CDR1 as SGHTA and CDR2 as FQGTGA. The V end was cut by 3 bases, the J end by 4 bases, with 12 bases between. The CDR3 spans 15 residues. DNA for the CDR3: TGTGCCAGCAGCTTCTCGCGGGACTCCACCGGGGAGCTGTTTTTT. Protein product: CASSFSRDSTGELFF.

This chain uses TRBV3-1 (or the pseudogene TRBV3-2) with TRBJ1-6, with 7 bases fitting TRBD1. Germline CDR1 and CDR2: LGHDT and YNNKEL (reference sequence). This CDR3 contains 14 residues. The trim removed 3 bases at V and 8 bases at J, leaving 4 bases unmatched. CDR3 amino acids: CASSQTGFDSPLHF. CDR3 coding DNA: TGTGCCAGCAGCCAGACAGGGTTTGATTCACCCCTCCACTTT.

This clone was counted a single time. The V gene is TRBV11-3, the J gene TRBJ2-4; tentative D call: TRBD1 (6 bases). From germline, CDR1 is SGHNT and CDR2 YENEEA. The V end lost 5 bases, the J end lost 1 base, and 21 bases lay between the germline ends. The CDR3 covers 18 residues. CDR3 sequence: CASSPNPTGSKAKNIQYF. CDR3 bases: TGTGCCAGCAGCCCGAACCCTACAGGGAGCAAGGCCAAAAACATTCAGTACTTC.

The chain employs TRBV11-3 and TRBJ1-1, with D unresolved. Trimming stripped 4 bases from V and 2 bases from J, with 8 bases between. Germline V gives CDR1 SGHNT, CDR2 YENEEA. This CDR3 has 13 residues. CDR3 amino acids: CASSSGLNTEAFF. CDR3 sequence (DNA): TGTGCCAGCAGCTCAGGACTCAACACTGAAGCTTTCTTT.

The chain joins TRBV6-5 to TRBJ1-2; D is possibly TRBD1 (5 bases). CDR1 is MNHEY and CDR2 is SVGAGI in the germline V gene. CDR3 length: 14 amino acids. With 7 bases removed from V and 4 bases from J, the gap between germline ends came to 16 bases. CDR3 in DNA: TGTGCCAGCACCCCTGGGGGAGGAGTCTATGGCTACACCTTC. Residues: CASTPGGGVYGYTF.

The gene calls are TRBV5-1 and TRBJ2-7; no definite D call. This CDR3 is 16 amino acids long. V lost 0 bases to trimming and J lost 0 bases, with 13 bases between them. CDR1 is SGHRS, CDR2 YFSETQ, per germline. CDR3: CASSLDLAASSYEQYF. CDR3 in DNA: TGCGCCAGCAGCTTGGACCTTGCCGCGAGCTCCTACGAGCAGTACTTC.

This clone was detected only a few times. V and J are TRBV30 and TRBJ1-6, with 8 bases aligning to TRBD1. V was pared by 3 bases and J by 7 bases, with 8 bases of the junction left unmatched. The germline CDR1 and CDR2 sequences are GTSNPN and SVGIG (reference sequence). CDR3 size: 15 residues. CDR3 sequence (DNA): TGTGCCTGGAGCAGAAAACAGGGGGGCAATTCACCCCTCCACTTT. Its translation: CAWSRKQGGNSPLHF.

The chain carries TRBV25-1 and TRBJ2-1; D possibly corresponds to TRBD1 (5 bases). Trimming shortened V by 1 base and J by 5 bases, and 9 bases separated the two germline ends. The CDR3 sequence is 14 residues long. Per germline, CDR1 MGHDK and CDR2 SYGVNS. DNA of the CDR3: TGTGCCAGCAGTGAATTCAGGGATCACAATGAGCAGTTCTTC. It specifies CASSEFRDHNEQFF. Using reference TRBV25-1 and TRBJ2-1 for the parts outside the CDR3, the full variable domain is EADIYQTPRYLVIGTGKKITLECSQTMGHDKMYWYQQDPGMELHLIHYSYGVNSTEKGDLSSESTVSRIRTEHFPLTLESARPSHTSQYLCASSEFRDHNEQFFGPGTRLTVL.

The rearrangement links TRBV11-3 to TRBJ2-2; 7 bases are a match to TRBD1. V dropped 5 bases and J dropped 4; count of bases not matched to a gene: 4. CDR3 size: 14 residues. Germline V gene data show CDR1 as SGHNT and CDR2 as YENEEA. CDR3 in amino acids: CASSRQGSTGELFF. DNA for the CDR3: TGTGCCAGCAGCCGACAGGGCTCCACCGGGGAGCTGTTTTTT.